This T cell receptor beta chain was sequenced for a study of T cell clusters in autoimmune cytopenias (dated by TCRdb to 2018 to 2020). About the investigation overall: TRB sequencing reached a median depth of approximately 50,000 reads per sample and yielded a median of 2,350 distinct TRB clonotypes per sample. Alongside healthy, CLL and autoimmune hepatitis controls, autoimmune cytopenia patients had their peripheral blood TRB and IGH repertoires sequenced at active disease and again during treatment follow-up. The goal of the study was to determine whether autoimmune cytopenia patients have a disease-specific immune repertoire signature that could serve as a blood-based biomarker.

Study-level results and caveats: About 3.3-fold more exclusive TRB clusters were observed in healthy donors than in active autoimmune hepatitis patients, consistent with an autoimmunity-wide signature. TRB repertoire shifts, with less even repertoires in secondary cytopenia and CLL, mostly reflected lymphoma bias rather than autoimmunity. The GLIPH analysis suggested a lack of physiological T cell clusters in primary autoimmune cytopenia patients, since roughly 49 clusters were exclusive to healthy donors whereas about 17 were exclusive to patients. The T cell clusters were defined in silico only, and their functional role remained to be validated experimentally. In the comparison of secondary cytopenia with CLL, no cluster-lack signature showed up, apparently because the dominant lymphoma-associated repertoire masked the signature.

Inclusive of the bounding cysteine and phenylalanine, the CDR3 is 16 residues long. No DNA is recorded. From the germline V gene, CDR1 is KGHSH and CDR2 is LQKENI. Judged by frequency, this clonotype is medium-sized (0.01 to 0.1%); no count was given. Its antigen is unknown. TRB rearrangements were amplified by multiplex PCR using a touch-down protocol with TRB-A and TRB-B primer pools mixed in one tube. Illumina adapters and sample indices were added to the amplicons through two consecutive PCR reactions performed with Phusion HS II polymerase. Amplicons were gel-purified with the NucleoSpin Gel and PCR Clean-up kit, then quantified by Qubit and quality-checked on an Agilent 2100 Bioanalyzer. Sequencing of the libraries was done on an Illumina MiSeq with paired-end, single-indexed, 600-cycle runs. As for how the authors treated the data: Alignment and assembly of TRB reads were performed with MiXCR version 2.1.12 and the default MiXCR reference library. A clone was defined by each unique CDR3 nucleotide sequence, and the analysis included only productive sequences supported by at least two reads. Repertoire diversity was assessed with alpha-parameterized diversity profiles (alpha 0 to 5), including the Shannon (alpha 1) and Simpson (alpha 2) indices, which were computed with an R script. Combinatorial TRB VJ usage was computed with the tcR package and compared between cohorts by principal component analysis with ade4. GLIPH was used to cluster TCRbeta CDR3s in pairs of cohorts matched for age and read depth, and a Wilcoxon test was used to compare cluster frequencies. TCRdb reprocessed the reads, so every CDR3 protein sequence counts as one entry and DNA is not shown. These V and J calls derive from TCRdb rather than the authors' analysis. The sample's own table lists about 4,300 distinct CDR3 sequences. Around a fifth of the sample is in the top ten clones.

TRB amplification used approximately 230 ng of peripheral blood genomic DNA, some 38,000 genome equivalents, per sample. Sample: peripheral blood. Rearrangement joined TRBV18 to TRBJ1-6; as DNA is missing, the TRBD1 call by TCRdb cannot be tested. This clonotype was obtained from a human donor with an autoimmune cytopenia or autoimmune hepatitis (not recorded which). This receptor has the CDR3 CASSPPVPRGNSPLHF.